This passage covers 30 T cell receptor beta chains from one sample sequenced in a study of post-analysis software for immune sequencing data. The study's findings and limits: Five or six TRBV segments, TRBV5-6, TRBV5-1 and TRBV20-1 among them, were found more frequent in patients than controls.

The antigens these receptors bind are not known. Presence of unique molecular identifiers characterized the TCR beta cDNA libraries. TCRdb analysed the PCR reads with MiXCR anew, one entry per CDR3 protein. Of hundreds of thousands of distinct CDR3 sequences in the sample, approximately 53% were seen once. The sequenced sample consisted of blood. All receptors come from a girl aged 10 to 17 with multiple sclerosis.

This rearrangement joins TRBV30 to TRBJ2-3, with D maybe TRBD2 (6 bases). The CDR3 extends over 17 amino acids. The V and J ends lost 6 bases and 2 bases respectively, with 24 bases between them. From germline, CDR1 is GTSNPN and CDR2 SVGIG (reference sequence). In nucleotides, the CDR3 is TGTGCCTGTCGAATGGCTCTAGCGATCCCGTACACAGATACGCAGTATTTT. It specifies CACRMALAIPYTDTQYF.

The chain uses TRBV7-2 and TRBJ2-7, with D perhaps matching TRBD1 (5 bases). This CDR3 has 13 residues. Germline V gives CDR1 SGHTA, CDR2 FQGNSA. Trimming left V 5 bases short and J 0 bases short, with 8 bases between. The CDR3 DNA follows: TGTGCCAGCAGCCCGGACACCTCCTACGAGCAGTACTTC. Translating gives CASSPDTSYEQYF.

The chain recombines TRBV6-5 with TRBJ2-7; 10 bases are shared with TRBD2. From germline, CDR1 is MNHEY and CDR2 SVGAGI. The CDR3 is 15 residues long. The ends lost 0 bases at V and 2 bases at J; junction bases unmatched: 1. The CDR3 protein is CASSYSLAGTYEQYF. CDR3 nucleotide sequence: TGTGCCAGCAGTTACTCACTAGCGGGGACCTACGAGCAGTACTTC.

The CDR3 sequence: CSVSYHGRGYEQYF. As DNA, the CDR3 is TGCAGCGTGTCCTATCACGGGAGAGGGTACGAGCAGTACTTC. V and J are TRBV29-1 and TRBJ2-7, with D perhaps TRBD2 (6 bases). CDR3 size: 14 residues. The germline V gene has CDR1 SQVTM and CDR2 ANQGSEA. V was clipped by 6 bases and J by 4 bases, with 19 bases between them.

V is TRBV27 and J is TRBJ1-2, with 9 bases matching TRBD1. This CDR3 spans 14 amino acids. The ends lost 6 bases at V and 6 bases at J; junction bases unmatched: 8. The germline CDR1 and CDR2 sequences are MNHEY and SMNVEV (reference sequence). This chain's CDR3 is CASRRTGTGNGYTF. The CDR3 DNA sequence: TGTGCCAGCAGGCGGACCGGGACAGGGAATGGCTACACCTTC.

The rearrangement links TRBV20-1 to TRBJ1-1; the match to TRBD1 covers 8 bases. Looked up from germline, CDR1 is DFQATT and CDR2 is SNEGSKA (reference sequence). J lost 10 bases, V lost 5 bases, and 12 bases had no gene match. This CDR3 is built from 13 residues. CDR3 amino acids: CSASQTGAMGAFF. CDR3 DNA: TGCAGTGCTTCCCAGACAGGGGCGATGGGAGCTTTCTTT.

This chain uses TRBV2 with TRBJ1-6; weak D call: TRBD1 (6 bases). Germline assignment: CDR1 SNHLY and CDR2 FYNNEI. The CDR3 loop spans 13 amino acids. Trimming removed 7 bases from V and 7 bases from J, with 11 bases in between. The CDR3 is CASKAGVNSPLHF. Written as DNA, the CDR3 is TGTGCCAGCAAGGCAGGGGTCAATTCACCCCTCCACTTT.

The chain carries TRBV7-8 and TRBJ1-5; weak D call: TRBD1 (5 bases). This CDR3 is built from 16 residues. V lost 1 base and J 4 bases, leaving 14 bases between the germline ends. Per the germline V gene, CDR1 is SGHVS and CDR2 is FQNEAQ. The CDR3 DNA is TGTGCCAGCAGCTTAGGTCTGCAGGGATTAAATCAGCCCCAGCATTTT. Translated: CASSLGLQGLNQPQHF.

This clonotype was counted only a few times. The rearrangement uses TRBV5-5 and TRBJ2-7; 8 bases map to TRBD1. The CDR3 loop spans 17 amino acids. Germline V lookup: CDR1 SGHKS, CDR2 YYEKEE (reference sequence). V trimming: 3 bases; J trimming: 4 bases; junction bases outside the gene matches: 15. As DNA, the CDR3 is TGTGCCAGCAGCTGGTGGACAGGGTTGAATCGGGGATACGAGCAGTACTTC. Translation gives CASSWWTGLNRGYEQYF.

This clonotype was seen a few times. The chain links TRBV29-1 to TRBJ2-7; weak D call: TRBD2 (7 bases). CDR3 length equals 15 residues. The ends were cut back, 6 bases at V and 0 bases at J, with 18 bases in the middle. Per germline, CDR1 SQVTM and CDR2 ANQGSEA. The CDR3, as DNA: TGCAGCGTCCAGCGGGACAATGTCCTCTCCTACGAGCAGTACTTC. Translating it yields CSVQRDNVLSYEQYF.

This clonotype has only one observation. This rearrangement joins TRBV3-1 to TRBJ2-1, with D possibly TRBD1 on 5 matching bases. This CDR3 region has 14 residues. V was pared by 4 bases and J by 10 bases, with 17 bases between. Per the germline V gene, CDR1 is LGHDT and CDR2 is YNNKEL (reference sequence). For the CDR3, the DNA is TGTGCCAGCAGCCGACGGACATTAGCAGGAGAGCAGTTCTTC. It is translated as CASSRRTLAGEQFF.

V is TRBV14 and J is TRBJ2-5; 7 bases agree with TRBD1. The junction had 18 bases not matched to a gene; V was cut back by 0 bases and J by 11 bases. Germline V gene lookup returns CDR1 SGHDN and CDR2 FVKESK. This CDR3 region has 17 residues. This CDR3 reads CASSQDLPGGPRGEQYF. The CDR3 DNA reads TGTGCCAGCAGCCAAGATTTGCCAGGGGGACCGAGGGGTGAGCAGTACTTC.

The V gene is TRBV20-1, the J gene TRBJ2-7; 8 nucleotides line up with TRBD2. The trim removed 1 base at V and 2 bases at J, leaving 7 bases unmatched. Per germline, CDR1 DFQATT and CDR2 SNEGSKA (reference sequence). This CDR3 spans 15 amino acids. CDR3 residues: CSARGSGGPTYEQYF. DNA for the CDR3: TGCAGTGCTAGAGGGAGCGGGGGACCCACCTACGAGCAGTACTTC.

This clonotype has a handful of counts. This chain connects TRBV29-1 to TRBJ2-3; 9 bases match TRBD2. Trimming at V came to 4 bases and at J to 2 bases, leaving 4 bases not matched to a gene. CDR1 is SQVTM, CDR2 ANQGSEA, per germline. The CDR3 is made up of 14 amino acids. The CDR3 DNA follows: TGCAGCGTTGGGCTAGCGGGACCCACAGATACGCAGTATTTT. Protein product: CSVGLAGPTDTQYF.

The J gene is TRBJ1-2, the V gene TRBV30; 9 bases are shared with TRBD1. The V and J ends lost 0 bases and 7 bases, in that order; junction bases with no gene match: 9. From germline, CDR1 is GTSNPN and CDR2 SVGIG (reference sequence). The CDR3 is made up of 15 amino acids. The CDR3, as DNA: TGTGCCTGGAGTGTATCCCTGGGACAGGGTCCTGGCTACACCTTC. Translated, it gives CAWSVSLGQGPGYTF.

The chain is built from TRBV7-2 and TRBJ2-3; 9 positions match TRBD1. Trimming cost V 1 base and J 2 bases; bases outside gene matches: 4. CDR3 length equals 16 residues. The germline gives CDR1 SGHTA, CDR2 FQGNSA. CDR3 protein: CASSLGTGVFTDTQYF. DNA of the CDR3: TGTGCCAGCAGCTTAGGGACAGGGGTGTTCACAGATACGCAGTATTTT.

There are many counts of this clonotype. The chain joins TRBV29-1 to TRBJ2-7; 8 nucleotides match TRBD2. CDR3 length: 14 residues. From germline, CDR1 is SQVTM and CDR2 ANQGSEA. The V gene end was trimmed by 4 bases and the J gene end by 0 bases; junction bases not matched to a gene: 5. The CDR3 region is CSVGERGSSYEQYF. The CDR3 region has the DNA TGCAGCGTTGGGGAGCGGGGGAGCTCCTACGAGCAGTACTTC.

This clonotype is a singleton in its sample. V and J are TRBV7-6 and TRBJ1-6; D is possibly TRBD1 (6 bases). Germline CDR1 SGHVS, CDR2 FNYEAQ. This CDR3 comprises 15 residues. V was trimmed by 0 bases and J by 9 bases, leaving 12 bases between them. The CDR3 loop reads CASSLAQGIGSPLHF. The CDR3 DNA follows: TGTGCCAGCAGCTTAGCACAGGGCATTGGTTCACCCCTCCACTTT.

The chain carries TRBV20-1 and TRBJ2-5; perhaps TRBD1 as D (6 bases). Germline CDR1 DFQATT, CDR2 SNEGSKA (reference sequence). Between the trimmed V and J ends, which lost 2 bases and 2 bases, there was a span of 12 bases. The CDR3 is made up of 14 amino acids. The CDR3 nucleotides read TGCAGTGCTAGACGGCCCGGACAGCAAGAGACCCAGTACTTC. It codes for CSARRPGQQETQYF.

In this sample, this clonotype turned up once. The J gene is TRBJ1-1, the V gene TRBV27, with D possibly being TRBD1 (6 bases). This CDR3 spans 16 amino acids. V gave up 6 bases and J gave up 6 bases, with 23 bases separating them. Germline V gene data show CDR1 as MNHEY and CDR2 as SMNVEV (reference sequence). The CDR3, as DNA: TGTGCCAGCAGGCCCGAACGCGGGGGGCTATGGGCTGAAGCTTTCTTT. Residues: CASRPERGGLWAEAFF.

The chain combines TRBV2 with TRBJ2-2, with D possibly being TRBD1 (6 bases). The CDR3 totals 16 residues. Trimming pared 3 bases from V and 6 bases from J, leaving 17 bases between. Per the germline V gene, CDR1 is SNHLY and CDR2 is FYNNEI. The CDR3 protein is CASSEAVTGFSGELFF. As DNA, the CDR3 is TGTGCCAGCAGTGAGGCTGTAACAGGGTTCTCCGGGGAGCTGTTTTTT.

This clonotype occurred a few times. The V and J genes are TRBV6-1 and TRBJ2-7; TRBD1 matches 9 bases. V shed 3 bases and J 5 bases; nucleotides not matched to a gene: 8. Germline V lookup: CDR1 MNHNS, CDR2 SASEGT. The CDR3 loop spans 15 amino acids. CDR3 sequence: CASSEAGTGSDEQYF. The CDR3 coding sequence is TGTGCCAGCAGTGAGGCCGGGACAGGGTCCGACGAGCAGTACTTC.

The chain combines TRBV28 with TRBJ2-5; 8 bases are shared with TRBD1. The J call may be mistaken, given a closer DNA end match to TRBJ2-7. This CDR3 has 13 amino acids. CDR1 MDHEN and CDR2 SYDVKM come from the germline V gene. CDR3 coding DNA: TGTGCCAGCGGAGGACAGGGCATCTACGAGCAGTACTTC. It translates to CASGGQGIYEQYF.

The J gene is TRBJ2-7, the V gene TRBV10-3; 8 bases map to TRBD2. Germline loops: CDR1 ENHRY, CDR2 SYGVKD. This CDR3 spans 15 amino acids. The trim removed 4 bases at V and 0 bases at J, leaving 5 bases unmatched. The CDR3 loop is CAISVVAGGSYEQYF. In nucleotides, the CDR3 is TGTGCCATCAGTGTAGTCGCGGGAGGCTCCTACGAGCAGTACTTC.

The chain joins TRBV7-9 to TRBJ2-1; 11 bases match TRBD2. V gave up 5 bases and J gave up 3 bases; unmatched junction bases: 12. The CDR3 covers 18 residues. In germline, CDR1 is SEHNR, CDR2 FQNEAQ (reference sequence). DNA for the CDR3: TGTGCCAGCAGCACCCAGCCCCTGACTAGCGGGGTCTACAATGAGCAGTTCTTC. This encodes CASSTQPLTSGVYNEQFF.

The V call is TRBV6-2 or TRBV6-3, the J call TRBJ2-7; D is unresolved. CDR1 MNHEY and CDR2 SVGEGT come from the germline V gene. V shed 2 bases and J shed 1 base, with 12 bases lying between them. The CDR3 runs to 15 residues. The chain's CDR3 is CASSYSWGRSYEQYF. Here the CDR3 DNA reads TGTGCCAGCAGTTACAGCTGGGGTCGATCCTACGAGCAGTACTTC.

The CDR3 sequence is CASSARYRLAGISSTDTQYF. The CDR3, as DNA: TGCGCCAGCAGCGCCCGCTACCGACTAGCGGGGATTTCAAGCACAGATACGCAGTATTTT. This chain links TRBV5-1 with TRBJ2-3; 11 positions agree with TRBD2. Trimming at V came to 4 bases and at J to 0 bases, leaving 16 bases not matched to a gene. The CDR3 consists of 20 residues. CDR1 and CDR2 (germline): SGHRS, YFSETQ.

This chain links TRBV12-3 or TRBV12-4 with TRBJ2-7, with D possibly being TRBD1 or TRBD2 (5 bases each). This CDR3 has 13 residues. V was trimmed by 7 bases and J by 4 bases, leaving 14 bases between them. The CDR3 coding sequence is TGTGCCAGCACCAATAGTGGGGGTTACGAGCAGTACTTC. This translates into CASTNSGGYEQYF.

This clonotype has just a few counts. The J gene is TRBJ2-1, the V gene TRBV14, with unresolved D. The CDR3 consists of 14 residues. V was clipped by 3 bases and J by 0 bases, with 6 bases between them. Germline CDR1 SGHDN, CDR2 FVKESK. The chain's CDR3 is CASSHRSSYNEQFF. The CDR3 region has the DNA TGTGCCAGCAGCCACAGGAGCTCCTACAATGAGCAGTTCTTC.

This clonotype was detected only a few times. This chain links TRBV7-9 with TRBJ2-1; possibly TRBD2 for D (6 bases). Per the germline V gene, CDR1 is SEHNR and CDR2 is FQNEAQ (reference sequence). This CDR3 region has 14 residues. Trimming cost V 0 bases and J 7 bases, with 10 bases left between them. Here the CDR3 reads CASSLAGTLNEQFF. DNA for the CDR3: TGTGCCAGCAGCTTAGCGGGGACTCTGAATGAGCAGTTCTTC.